This T cell receptor (beta chain) was sequenced in a study of type 1 regulatory T cells. Whole-study findings and limits: Compared with non-type 1 regulatory T cells, type 1 regulatory T cells showed a more restricted TCR repertoire.

This CDR3 spans 15 amino acids. Germline CDR1 reads SGHTA; CDR2 reads FQGNSA. V lost 4 bases, J lost 3 bases, and 16 bases lay in between. This clonotype was picked up a small number of times. What it recognizes is unknown. TCRdb re-analysed the reads in MiXCR, keeping a single row per CDR3 protein. The sample contains 65,000 to 80,000 distinct CDR3 sequences, less than 25% of which appear only once. This receptor was obtained from a human donor in good health. The chain has TRBV7-2 and TRBJ2-7; TRBD2 might be the D (7 bases). Material: cultured type 1 regulatory T (Tr1) cells, either the whole culture or a sorted fraction (not recorded which). In DNA, the CDR3 is TGTGCCAGCAGCTCCTCGGGGGGCTTGAGCTACGAGCAGTACTTC. Translating gives CASSSSGGLSYEQYF.